This T cell receptor (beta chain) was recovered during a study of beta chain features in type 1 diabetes. Study details: Cell yields, gender and age were similar in healthy donors and patients. Study results and caveats: Junctions at VDJ sites from type 1 diabetes patients had fewer insertions and more deletions. The naive, central memory and Treg TCRB repertoires looked more alike in patients than they did in healthy donors. TCRB CDR3 length was moderately but significantly reduced in all four CD4+ subsets of Type 1 diabetes patients. These data did not resolve whether HLA type affects TCRB rearrangement.

CDR3 length equals 15 residues. Worth noting for this clone: The antigen is undetermined.

Expressed TCRB transcripts were sequenced, since all the RNA that had been isolated was reverse transcribed. Some clones are missing from TCRdb's copy, which holds only in-frame ones; the method was immunoSEQ multiplex PCR. This table has 550,000 to 850,000 clones, roughly an eighth appearing once. The TCR sequence derives from a man between 18 and 29 years old with type 1 diabetes. Sequencing used naive CD4+ T cells from blood. The rearrangement links TRBV21-1 to TRBJ2-7; TRBD1 is taken as the D call from the table, unchecked against the DNA. TRBV21-1 is a pseudogene locus. In DNA, the CDR3 is TGTGCCAGCAGCAAAGTGAGGACAGATGGGTTCGAGCAGTACTTC. Translating gives CASSKVRTDGFEQYF.